This TCR beta chain was sequenced during a study of neurological immune-mediated disorders. Study findings and constraints: In HTLV-1-associated myelopathy, TCR clonal expansion was greatest, whereas multiple sclerosis had the least, falling below healthy controls. No CDR3 amino acid sequences recurred among expanded clones across subjects, suggesting private repertoires in all groups.

This clonotype was recorded many times. Its antigen is as yet unknown. Time point in this sample: longitudinal time-point 1 (baseline). 2 million unsorted PBMCs were stored in RNAlater at -80 °C before RNA extraction. The method for making cDNA was 5'RACE, and it used 10-nucleotide random UMIs. TCRdb passed the 5' RACE reads through MiXCR, listing each CDR3 protein once. The sample contains tens of thousands of distinct CDR3 sequences, 3% to 3.5% of which appear only once. The CDR3 is made up of 13 amino acids. Trimming stripped 10 bases from V and 4 bases from J, with 14 bases between. The sequenced material came from PBMCs. The chain combines TRBV12-3 or TRBV12-4 with TRBJ1-3; D perhaps matches TRBD1 (5 bases). The TCR originated in a woman aged 55-70 years with multiple sclerosis. Here the CDR3 reads CATIRGGGNTIYF. The DNA of the CDR3 is TGTGCCACCATTCGTGGGGGGGGAAACACCATATATTTT.